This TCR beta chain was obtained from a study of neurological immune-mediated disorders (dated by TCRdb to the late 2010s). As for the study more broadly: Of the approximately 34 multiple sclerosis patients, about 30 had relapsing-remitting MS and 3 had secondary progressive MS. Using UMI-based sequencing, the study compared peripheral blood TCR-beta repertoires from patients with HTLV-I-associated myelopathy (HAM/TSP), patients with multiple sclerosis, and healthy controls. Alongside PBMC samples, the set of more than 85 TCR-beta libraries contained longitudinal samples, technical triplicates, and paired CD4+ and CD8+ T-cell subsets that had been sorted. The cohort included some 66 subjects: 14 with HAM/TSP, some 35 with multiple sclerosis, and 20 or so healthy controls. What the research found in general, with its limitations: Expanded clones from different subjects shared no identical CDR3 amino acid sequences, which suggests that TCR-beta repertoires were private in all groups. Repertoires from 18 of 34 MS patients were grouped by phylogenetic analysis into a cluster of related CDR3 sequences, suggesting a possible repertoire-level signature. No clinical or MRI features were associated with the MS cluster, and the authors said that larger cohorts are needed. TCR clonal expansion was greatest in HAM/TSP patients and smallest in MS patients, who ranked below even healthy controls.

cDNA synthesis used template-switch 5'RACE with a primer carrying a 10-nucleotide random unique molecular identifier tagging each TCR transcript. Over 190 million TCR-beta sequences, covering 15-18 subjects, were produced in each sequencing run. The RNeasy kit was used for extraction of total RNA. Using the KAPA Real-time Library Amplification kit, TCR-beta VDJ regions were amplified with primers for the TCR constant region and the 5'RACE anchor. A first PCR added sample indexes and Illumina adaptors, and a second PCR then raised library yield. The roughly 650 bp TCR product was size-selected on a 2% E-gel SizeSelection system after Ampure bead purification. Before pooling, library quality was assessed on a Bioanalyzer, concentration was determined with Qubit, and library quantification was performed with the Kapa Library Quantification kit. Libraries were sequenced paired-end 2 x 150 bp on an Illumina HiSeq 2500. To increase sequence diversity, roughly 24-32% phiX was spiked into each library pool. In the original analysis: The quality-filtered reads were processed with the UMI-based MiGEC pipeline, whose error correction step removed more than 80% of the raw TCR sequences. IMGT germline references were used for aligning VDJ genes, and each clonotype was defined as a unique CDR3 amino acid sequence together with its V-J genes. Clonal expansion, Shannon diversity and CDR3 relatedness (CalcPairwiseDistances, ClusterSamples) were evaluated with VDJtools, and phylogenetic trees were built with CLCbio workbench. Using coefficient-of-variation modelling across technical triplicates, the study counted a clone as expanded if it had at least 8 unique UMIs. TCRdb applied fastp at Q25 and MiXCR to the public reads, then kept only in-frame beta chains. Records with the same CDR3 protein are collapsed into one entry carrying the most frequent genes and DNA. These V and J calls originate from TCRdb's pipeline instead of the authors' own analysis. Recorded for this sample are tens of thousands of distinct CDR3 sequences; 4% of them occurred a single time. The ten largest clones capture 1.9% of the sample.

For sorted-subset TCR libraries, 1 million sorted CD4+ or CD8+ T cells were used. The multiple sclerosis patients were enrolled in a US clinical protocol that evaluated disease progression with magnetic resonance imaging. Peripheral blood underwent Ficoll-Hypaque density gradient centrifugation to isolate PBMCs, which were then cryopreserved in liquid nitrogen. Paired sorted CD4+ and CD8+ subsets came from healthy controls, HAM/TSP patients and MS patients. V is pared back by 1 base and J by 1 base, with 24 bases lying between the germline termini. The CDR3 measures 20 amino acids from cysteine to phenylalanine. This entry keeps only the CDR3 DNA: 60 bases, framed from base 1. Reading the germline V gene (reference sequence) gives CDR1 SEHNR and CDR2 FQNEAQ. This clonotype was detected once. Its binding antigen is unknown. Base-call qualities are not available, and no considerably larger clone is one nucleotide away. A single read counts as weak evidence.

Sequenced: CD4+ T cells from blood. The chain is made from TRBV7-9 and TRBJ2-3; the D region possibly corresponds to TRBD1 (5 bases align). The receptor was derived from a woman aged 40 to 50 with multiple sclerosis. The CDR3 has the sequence CASSLEGWMWVHPGTDTQYF. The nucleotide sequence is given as TGTGCCAGCAGCTTAGAGGGGTGGATGTGGGTCCACCCGGGCACAGATACGCAGTATTTT.